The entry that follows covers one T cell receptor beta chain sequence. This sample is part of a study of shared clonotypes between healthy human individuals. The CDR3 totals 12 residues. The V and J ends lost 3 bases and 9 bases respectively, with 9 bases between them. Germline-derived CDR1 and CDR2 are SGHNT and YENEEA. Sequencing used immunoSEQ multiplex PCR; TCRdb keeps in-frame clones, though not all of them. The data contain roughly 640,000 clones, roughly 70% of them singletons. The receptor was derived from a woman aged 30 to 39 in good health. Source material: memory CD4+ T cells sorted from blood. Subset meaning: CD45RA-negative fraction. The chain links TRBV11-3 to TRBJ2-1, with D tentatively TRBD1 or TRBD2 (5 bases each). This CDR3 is CASSFDSGEQFF. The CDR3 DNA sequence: TGTGCCAGCAGCTTCGACAGCGGTGAGCAGTTCTTC.